The rows below give T cell receptor beta chains drawn from one sample of a study of shared clonotypes between healthy human individuals. Here immunoSEQ multiplex PCR was the method, and the copy in TCRdb shows in-frame clones only, minus some. The sample contains around 600,000 clones, roughly 97% of which appear only once. The sequenced sample was naive CD4+ T cells sorted from blood. The receptors shown here come from a woman aged 25 to 39 in good health. CDR3s include the opening cysteine and the closing phenylalanine or tryptophan. A D gene is named only where the DNA matches it firmly. Clone size is not always given. Where it is, it says once, few, many or a class for expanded clones.

clone_size: NA
v_call: TRBV7-2
j_call: TRBJ2-5
d_call: TRBD2
cdr3_nt: TGTGCCAGCAGCTTTCAGGGCGGGAGGATAGAGACCCAGTACTTC
cdr3_aa: CASSFQGGRIETQYF

clone_size: NA
v_call: TRBV18
j_call: TRBJ2-7
d_call: NA
cdr3_nt: TGTGCCAGCTCACCCCCAGGGGACCACGAGCAGTACTTC
cdr3_aa: CASSPPGDHEQYF

clone_size: NA
v_call: TRBV5-1
j_call: TRBJ2-5
d_call: TRBD1
cdr3_nt: TGCGCCAGCAGCACCGGGGACAGCTACCAAGAGACCCAGTACTTC
cdr3_aa: CASSTGDSYQETQYF

clone_size: NA
v_call: TRBV5-4
j_call: TRBJ2-5
d_call: NA
cdr3_nt: TGTGCCAGCAGCATCAGGGTTGGGGAGACCCAGTACTTC
cdr3_aa: CASSIRVGETQYF

clone_size: once
v_call: TRBV30
j_call: TRBJ2-5
d_call: TRBD2
cdr3_nt: TGTGCCTGGAGGGTAGCGGGAGAGACCCAGTACTTC
cdr3_aa: CAWRVAGETQYF

clone_size: NA
v_call: TRBV14
j_call: TRBJ2-3
d_call: NA
cdr3_nt: TGTGCCAGCAGCCAAGGGGCTACGCAGTATTTT
cdr3_aa: CASSQGATQYF

clone_size: NA
v_call: TRBV5-1
j_call: TRBJ1-1
d_call: NA
cdr3_nt: TGCGCCAGCAGCCAGGACAGATGGGCTGAAGCTTTCTTT
cdr3_aa: CASSQDRWAEAFF

clone_size: NA
v_call: TRBV5-1
j_call: TRBJ2-5
d_call: TRBD2
cdr3_nt: TGCGCCAGCAGGAACCCTAGCGGAAGTGGGGAGACCCAGTACTTC
cdr3_aa: CASRNPSGSGETQYF

clone_size: NA
v_call: TRBV18
j_call: TRBJ2-7
d_call: TRBD2
cdr3_nt: TGTGCCAGCTCACCGCGCGGGAGCGGGGGGTGGAACGAGCAGTACTTC
cdr3_aa: CASSPRGSGGWNEQYF

clone_size: NA
v_call: TRBV15
j_call: TRBJ2-5
d_call: NA
cdr3_nt: TGTGCCACCAGCAGAGATCTCAGCCAAGAGACCCAGTACTTC
cdr3_aa: CATSRDLSQETQYF

clone_size: NA
v_call: TRBV2
j_call: TRBJ1-3
d_call: NA
cdr3_nt: TGTGCCAGCAGCCGGGAAGTTTCTGGAAACACCATATATTTT
cdr3_aa: CASSREVSGNTIYF